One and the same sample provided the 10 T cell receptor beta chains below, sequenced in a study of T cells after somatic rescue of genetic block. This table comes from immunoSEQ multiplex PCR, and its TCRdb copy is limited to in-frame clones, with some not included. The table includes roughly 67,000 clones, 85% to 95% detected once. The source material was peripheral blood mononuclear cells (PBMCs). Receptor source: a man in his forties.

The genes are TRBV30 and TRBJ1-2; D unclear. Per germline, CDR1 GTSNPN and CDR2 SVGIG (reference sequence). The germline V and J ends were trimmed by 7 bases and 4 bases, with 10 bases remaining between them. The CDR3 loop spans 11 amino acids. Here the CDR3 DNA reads TGTGCCTCAAAGGGAGGCTATGGCTACACCTTC. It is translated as CASKGGYGYTF.

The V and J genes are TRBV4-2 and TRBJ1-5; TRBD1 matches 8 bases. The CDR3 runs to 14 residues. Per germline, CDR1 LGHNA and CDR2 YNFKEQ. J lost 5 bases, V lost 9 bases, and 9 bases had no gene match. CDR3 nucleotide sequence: TGTGCCAGGACCCCCCGGACAGGGCATCAGCCCCAGCATTTT. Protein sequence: CARTPRTGHQPQHF.

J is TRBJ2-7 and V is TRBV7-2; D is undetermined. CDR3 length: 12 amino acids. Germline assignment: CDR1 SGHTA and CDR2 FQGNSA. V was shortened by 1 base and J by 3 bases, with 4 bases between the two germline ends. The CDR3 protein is CASSLGVYEQYF. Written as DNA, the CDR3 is TGTGCCAGCAGCTTAGGAGTCTACGAGCAGTACTTC. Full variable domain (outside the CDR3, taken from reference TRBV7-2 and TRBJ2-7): GAGVSQSPSNKVTEKGKDVELRCDPISGHTALYWYRQSLGQGLEFLIYFQGNSAPDKSGLPSDRFSAERTGGSVSTLTIQRTQQEDSAVYLCASSLGVYEQYFGPGTRLTVT.

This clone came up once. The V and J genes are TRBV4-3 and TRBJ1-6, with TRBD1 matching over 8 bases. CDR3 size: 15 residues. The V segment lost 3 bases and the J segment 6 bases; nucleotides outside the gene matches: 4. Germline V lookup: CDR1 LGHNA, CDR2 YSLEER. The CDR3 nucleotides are TGCGCCAGCAGCCAGACGACAGGGGTTAATTCACCCCTCCACTTT. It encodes CASSQTTGVNSPLHF.

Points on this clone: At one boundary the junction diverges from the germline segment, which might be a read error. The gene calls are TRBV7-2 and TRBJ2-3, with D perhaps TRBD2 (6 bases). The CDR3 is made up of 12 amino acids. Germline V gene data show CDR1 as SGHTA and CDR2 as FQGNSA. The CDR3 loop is CASSPGTPSCRF. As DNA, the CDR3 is TGTGCCAGCAGCCCTGGGACTCCTTCCTGCCGTTTT.

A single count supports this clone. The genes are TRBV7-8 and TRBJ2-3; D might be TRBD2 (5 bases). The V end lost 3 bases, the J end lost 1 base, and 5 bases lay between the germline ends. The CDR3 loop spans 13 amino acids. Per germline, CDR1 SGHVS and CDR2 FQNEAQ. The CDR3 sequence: CASSLGGTDTQYF. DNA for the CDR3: TGTGCCAGCAGCTTGGGAGGCACAGATACGCAGTATTTT. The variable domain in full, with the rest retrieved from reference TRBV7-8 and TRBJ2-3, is GAGVSQSPRYKVAKRGQDVALRCDPISGHVSLFWYQQALGQGPEFLTYFQNEAQLDKSGLPSDRFFAERPEGSVSTLKIQRTQQEDSAVYLCASSLGGTDTQYFGPGTRLTVL.

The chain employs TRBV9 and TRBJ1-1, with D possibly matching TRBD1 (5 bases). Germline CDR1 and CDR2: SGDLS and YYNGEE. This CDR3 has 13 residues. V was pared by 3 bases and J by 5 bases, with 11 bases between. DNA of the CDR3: TGTGCCAGCAGCGAGCCGGGACGAACTGAAGCTTTCTTT. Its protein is CASSEPGRTEAFF.

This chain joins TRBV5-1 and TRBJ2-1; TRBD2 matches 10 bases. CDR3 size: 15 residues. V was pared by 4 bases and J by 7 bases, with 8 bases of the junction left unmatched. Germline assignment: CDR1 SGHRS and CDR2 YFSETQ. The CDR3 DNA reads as TGCGCCAGCAGCCGCCAGCGGGAGGGCGGGAATGAGCAGTTCTTC. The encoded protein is CASSRQREGGNEQFF.

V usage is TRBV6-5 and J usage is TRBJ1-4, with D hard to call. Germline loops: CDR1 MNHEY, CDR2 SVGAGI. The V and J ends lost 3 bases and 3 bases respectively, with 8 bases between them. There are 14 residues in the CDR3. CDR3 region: CASSYRTANEKLFF. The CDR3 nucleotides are TGTGCCAGCAGTTATCGCACGGCTAATGAAAAACTGTTTTTT.

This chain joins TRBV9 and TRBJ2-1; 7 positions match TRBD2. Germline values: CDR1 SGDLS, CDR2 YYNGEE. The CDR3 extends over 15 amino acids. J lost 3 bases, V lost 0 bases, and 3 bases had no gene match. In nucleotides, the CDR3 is TGTGCCAGCAGCGTAGACAGCGGGAACTACAATGAGCAGTTCTTC. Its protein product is CASSVDSGNYNEQFF.